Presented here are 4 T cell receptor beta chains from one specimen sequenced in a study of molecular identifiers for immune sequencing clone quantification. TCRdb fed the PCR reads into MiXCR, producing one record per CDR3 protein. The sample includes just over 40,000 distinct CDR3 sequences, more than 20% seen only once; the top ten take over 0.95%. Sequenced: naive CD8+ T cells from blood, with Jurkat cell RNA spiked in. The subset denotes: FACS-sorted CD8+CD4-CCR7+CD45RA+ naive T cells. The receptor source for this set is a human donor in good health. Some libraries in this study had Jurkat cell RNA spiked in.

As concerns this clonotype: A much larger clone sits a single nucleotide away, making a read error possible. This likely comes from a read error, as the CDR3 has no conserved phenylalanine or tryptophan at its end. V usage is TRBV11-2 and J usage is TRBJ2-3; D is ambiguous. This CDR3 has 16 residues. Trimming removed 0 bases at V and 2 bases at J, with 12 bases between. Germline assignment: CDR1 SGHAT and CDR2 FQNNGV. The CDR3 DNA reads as TGTGCCAGCAGCTTAGAGCCCAGGCTATACACAGATACGCAGTATTTA. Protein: CASSLEPRLYTDTQYL.

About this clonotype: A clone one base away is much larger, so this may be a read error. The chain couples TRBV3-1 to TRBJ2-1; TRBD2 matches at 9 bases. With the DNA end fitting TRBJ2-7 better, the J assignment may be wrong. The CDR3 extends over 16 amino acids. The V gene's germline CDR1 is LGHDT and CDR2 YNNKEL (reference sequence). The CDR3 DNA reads TGTGCCAGCAGCCAAGATTTGGGACTAGCCTCTTATGAGCAGTACTTC. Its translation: CASSQDLGLASYEQYF.

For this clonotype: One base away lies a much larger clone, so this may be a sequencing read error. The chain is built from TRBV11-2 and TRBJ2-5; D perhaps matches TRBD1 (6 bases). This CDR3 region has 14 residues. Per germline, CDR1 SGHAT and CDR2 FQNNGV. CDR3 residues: CASSGTGFEETQNF. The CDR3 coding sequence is TGTGCCAGCAGCGGTACAGGGTTCGAAGAGACCCAGAACTTC.

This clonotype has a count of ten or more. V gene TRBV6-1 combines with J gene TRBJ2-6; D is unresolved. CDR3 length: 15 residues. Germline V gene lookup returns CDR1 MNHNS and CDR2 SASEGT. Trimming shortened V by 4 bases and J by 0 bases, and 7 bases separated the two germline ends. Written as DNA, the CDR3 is TGTGCCAGCAGTGCTCCGGCCTCTGGGGCCAACGTCCTGACTTTC. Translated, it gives CASSAPASGANVLTF.